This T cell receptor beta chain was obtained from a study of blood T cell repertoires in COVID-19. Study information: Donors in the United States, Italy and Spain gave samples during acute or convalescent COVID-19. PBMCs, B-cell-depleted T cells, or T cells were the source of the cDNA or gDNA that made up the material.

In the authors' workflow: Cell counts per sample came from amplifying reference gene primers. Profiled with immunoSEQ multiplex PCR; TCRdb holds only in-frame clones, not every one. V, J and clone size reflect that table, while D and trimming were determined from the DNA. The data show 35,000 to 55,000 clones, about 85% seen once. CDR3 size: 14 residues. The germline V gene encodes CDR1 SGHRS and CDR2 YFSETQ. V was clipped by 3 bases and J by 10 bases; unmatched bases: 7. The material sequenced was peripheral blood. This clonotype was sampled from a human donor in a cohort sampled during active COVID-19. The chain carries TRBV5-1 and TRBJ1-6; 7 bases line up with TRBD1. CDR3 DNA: TGCGCCAGCAGCTCCCGACAGGGCCTGTCACCCCTCCACTTT. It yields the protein CASSSRQGLSPLHF.